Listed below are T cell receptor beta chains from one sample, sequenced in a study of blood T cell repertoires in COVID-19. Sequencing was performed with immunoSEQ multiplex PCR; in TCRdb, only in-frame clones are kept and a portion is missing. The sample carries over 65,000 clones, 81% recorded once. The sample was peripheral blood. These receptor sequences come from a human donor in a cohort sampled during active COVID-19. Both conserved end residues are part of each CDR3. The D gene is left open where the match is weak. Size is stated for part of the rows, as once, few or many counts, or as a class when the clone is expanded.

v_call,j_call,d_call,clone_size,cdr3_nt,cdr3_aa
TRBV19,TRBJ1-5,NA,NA,TGTGCCAGTAAATCCTTCTATAGCAATCAGCCCCAGCATTTT,CASKSFYSNQPQHF
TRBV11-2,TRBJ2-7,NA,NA,TGTGCCAGCAGCCCCCGTTGGGGGGACAGCTCCTACGAGCAGTACTTC,CASSPRWGDSSYEQYF
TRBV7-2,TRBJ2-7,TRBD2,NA,TGTGCCAGCAGCTTGTCGCGGGAGCAGGGCGAGCAGTACTTC,CASSLSREQGEQYF
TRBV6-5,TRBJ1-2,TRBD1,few,TGTGCCAGCAGTTACTCCGGGACAGGGGGCTATGGCTACACCTTC,CASSYSGTGGYGYTF
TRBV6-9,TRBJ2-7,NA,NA,TGTGCCAGCAGTACGAACATTGACCCCGCCCGCGGTTTGCGGTACTTC,CASSTNIDPARGLRYF
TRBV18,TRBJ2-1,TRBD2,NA,TGTGCCAGCTCACCAAGGCCCGGGACTAGCGGAAACAATGAGCAGTTCTTC,CASSPRPGTSGNNEQFF
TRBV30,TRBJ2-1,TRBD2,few,TGTGCCTGGATGCGAGATAGCGGGAGTTCCAATGAGCAGTTCTTC,CAWMRDSGSSNEQFF
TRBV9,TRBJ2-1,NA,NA,TGTGCCAGCAGCACCAAAGACCTAGCGCCCTCCTACAATGAGCAGTTCTTC,CASSTKDLAPSYNEQFF
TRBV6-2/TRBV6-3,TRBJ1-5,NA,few,TGTGCCAGCAGTTACCAGGGGCACCAGCCCCAGCATTTT,CASSYQGHQPQHF
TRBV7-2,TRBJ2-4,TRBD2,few,TGTGCCAGCAGCTTGACTAGCGGGAGTAGTGAAAACATTCAGTACTTC,CASSLTSGSSENIQYF
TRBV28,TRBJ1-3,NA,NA,TGTGCCAGCGGACTCTCTGGAAACACCATATATTTT,CASGLSGNTIYF
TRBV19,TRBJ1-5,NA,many,TGTGCCAGTAGTATTAGAGCGGGCAATCAGCCCCAGCATTTT,CASSIRAGNQPQHF
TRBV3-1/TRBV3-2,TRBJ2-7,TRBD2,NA,TGTGCCAGCAGCCGCCCGGGGGGTGGCGAGCAGTACTTC,CASSRPGGGEQYF
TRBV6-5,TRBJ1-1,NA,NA,TGTGCCAGCAGGCAGCATTCGGGGGGCTCGACTGAAGCTTTCTTT,CASRQHSGGSTEAFF
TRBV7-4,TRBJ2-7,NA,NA,TGTGCCAGCAGCTTGGGAACGGGGGAGCACAACGAGCAGTACTTC,CASSLGTGEHNEQYF
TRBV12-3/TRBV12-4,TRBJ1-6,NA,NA,TGTGCCAGCAGTTTTCGGGATAATTCACCCCTCCACTTT,CASSFRDNSPLHF
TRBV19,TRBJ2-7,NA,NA,TGTGCCAGTAGTTGGGGCACCTCAAAGGACGAGCAGTACTTC,CASSWGTSKDEQYF
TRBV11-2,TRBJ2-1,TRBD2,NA,TGTGCCTCTCGGACTAGCCGATACAATGAGCAGTTCTTC,CASRTSRYNEQFF
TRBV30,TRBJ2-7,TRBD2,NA,TGTCTCGGCGGGGGGACTAGCGGAATTGGGAGCGAGCAGTACTTC,CLGGGTSGIGSEQYF
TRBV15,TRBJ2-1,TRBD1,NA,TGTGCCACCAGCAGAGCCCGCCAGGGGGAATGGGATGAGCAGTTCTTC,CATSRARQGEWDEQFF
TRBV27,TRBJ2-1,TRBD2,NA,TGTGCCAGCAGTTCCCGACTAGCGGCGGGGGCCAATGAGCAGTTCTTC,CASSSRLAAGANEQFF
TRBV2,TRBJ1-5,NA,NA,TGTGCCAGCAGGGGGGGGTCCGGCCAGCCCCAGCATTTT,CASRGGSGQPQHF
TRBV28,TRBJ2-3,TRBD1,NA,TGTGCCAGCAGTTCGACAGGGTCAGATACGCAGTATTTT,CASSSTGSDTQYF
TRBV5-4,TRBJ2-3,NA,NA,TGTGCCGCGGGAACGGGACTTCACACAGATACGCAGTATTTT,CAAGTGLHTDTQYF
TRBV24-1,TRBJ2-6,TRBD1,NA,TGTGCCACCAGTGAGGGACAGGGGACTCCTGGGGCCAACGTCCTGACTTTC,CATSEGQGTPGANVLTF
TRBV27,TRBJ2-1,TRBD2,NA,TGTGCCAGCAGAGAACAGGGGACGGGACTAGCGATGTACAATGAGCAGTTCTTC,CASREQGTGLAMYNEQFF
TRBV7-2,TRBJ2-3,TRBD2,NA,TGTGCCAGCAGCTCATCAGCGGGGCCCACAGATACGCAGTATTTT,CASSSSAGPTDTQYF
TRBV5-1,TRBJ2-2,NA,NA,TGCGCCAGCAGCTTGGTCCAGTTGACCGGGGAGCTGTTTTTT,CASSLVQLTGELFF
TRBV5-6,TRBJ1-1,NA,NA,TGTGCCAGCAGCTTATTAGGGGGGGCTCTCGCTGAAGCTTTCTTT,CASSLLGGALAEAFF